These T cell receptor beta chains were read from a single sample in a study of regulatory and conventional T cells in RAG deficiency. The data were produced by immunoSEQ multiplex PCR, yet TCRdb's version contains in-frame clones alone and is incomplete. The sample yields around 30,000 clones, around 96% seen once. In addition, the sample was reused for a study of regulatory T cells.

The sequencing sample was made of CD25- CD4+ T cells sorted from blood. These TCRs come from a human donor in good health. Both conserved end residues are part of each CDR3. A D gene is named only where the DNA matches it firmly. Clone size is stated in some rows and not others, as once, few, many or a class when expanded.

D	V	J	size	CDR3	DNA
TRBD2	TRBV7-3	TRBJ2-1	.	CASSLLAGGNNEQFF	TGTGCCAGCAGCCTTCTAGCGGGGGGAAACAATGAGCAGTTCTTC
.	TRBV6-6	TRBJ1-4	.	CASSYSMGSINEKLFF	TGTGCCAGCAGTTACTCTATGGGCAGTATTAATGAAAAACTGTTTTTT
.	TRBV6-5	TRBJ2-7	.	CASSQDRFQYF	TGTGCCAGCAGCCAGGACAGATTTCAGTACTTC
.	TRBV11-2	TRBJ2-5	.	CASSSTGRVETQYF	TGTGCCAGCAGCAGCACAGGGAGGGTGGAGACCCAGTACTTC
TRBD1	TRBV5-1	TRBJ1-4	few	CASSLAGGVEKLFF	TGCGCCAGCAGCTTGGCAGGGGGTGTTGAAAAACTGTTTTTT
TRBD2	TRBV19	TRBJ2-1	.	CASSKPGLAHEQFF	TGTGCCAGTAGTAAACCGGGACTAGCCCATGAGCAGTTCTTC
.	TRBV5-1	TRBJ1-1	few	CASSLVPMNTEAFF	TGCGCCAGCAGCTTGGTTCCCATGAACACTGAAGCTTTCTTT
.	TRBV30	TRBJ1-5	once	CAWALGANQPQHF	TGTGCCTGGGCCCTCGGTGCGAATCAGCCCCAGCATTTT
TRBD2	TRBV4-2	TRBJ2-5	.	CASSLRLAGGHQYF	TGTGCCAGCAGCCTCAGACTAGCGGGGGGGCACCAGTACTTC
.	TRBV2	TRBJ2-1	.	CASSYHGLEQFF	TGTGCCAGCAGTTACCATGGGCTGGAGCAGTTCTTC
.	TRBV30	TRBJ1-2	.	CAWSVGGDGYTF	TGTGCCTGGAGTGTAGGAGGGGACGGCTACACCTTC
.	TRBV6-6	TRBJ1-4	.	CASSYSGPSNEKLFF	TGTGCCAGCAGTTACTCGGGCCCGAGTAATGAAAAACTGTTTTTT
.	TRBV5-1	TRBJ2-2	.	CASRGAGGTKNTGELFF	TGCGCCAGCAGAGGCGCCGGTGGGACAAAAAACACCGGGGAGCTGTTTTTT
.	TRBV19	TRBJ1-1	.	CASSIGVWNTEAFF	TGTGCCAGTAGTATCGGGGTCTGGAACACTGAAGCTTTCTTT
TRBD1	TRBV7-7	TRBJ2-2	.	CASSLGQGARTGELFF	TGTGCCAGCAGCTTAGGGCAGGGGGCACGGACCGGGGAGCTGTTTTTT
.	TRBV9	TRBJ2-3	.	CASNRALRSDTQYF	TGTGCCAGCAACAGGGCCCTAAGGTCAGATACGCAGTATTTT
.	TRBV18	TRBJ1-1	.	CASSPNSNTEAFF	TGTGCCAGCTCACCAAACAGCAACACTGAAGCTTTCTTT
.	TRBV4-2	TRBJ1-6	.	CASSQQKNAYNSPLHF	TGTGCCAGCAGCCAGCAGAAAAACGCTTATAATTCACCCCTCCACTTT
.	TRBV6-4	TRBJ2-2	.	CASSDSHRADTGELFF	TGTGCCAGCAGTGACTCCCACAGGGCGGACACCGGGGAGCTGTTTTTT
.	TRBV28	TRBJ2-7	once	CASSFSGREAYEQYF	TGTGCCAGCAGTTTCTCGGGCAGGGAGGCCTACGAGCAGTACTTC
.	TRBV19	TRBJ2-1	.	CASSTGGNEQFF	TGTGCCAGTAGTACAGGGGGGAATGAGCAGTTCTTC
TRBD1	TRBV7-2	TRBJ1-3	.	CASSHRTGGYSGNTIYF	TGTGCCAGCAGCCATCGGACAGGGGGCTACTCTGGAAACACCATATATTTT
TRBD2	TRBV7-7	TRBJ2-3	.	CASSLGGGGADTQYF	TGTGCCAGCAGCTTAGGGGGCGGGGGGGCCGATACGCAGTATTTT
.	TRBV5-1	TRBJ1-4	.	CASSSNQGNEKLFF	TGCGCCAGCAGTTCTAATCAGGGGAATGAAAAACTGTTTTTT
.	TRBV5-4	TRBJ2-5	.	CASSHPGETQYF	TGTGCCAGCAGCCACCCGGGGGAGACCCAGTACTTC
TRBD1	TRBV6-1	TRBJ2-3	.	CASSDTSGTGFEDTQYF	TGTGCCAGCAGTGACACTTCTGGGACAGGGTTTGAAGATACGCAGTATTTT
.	TRBV27	TRBJ1-2	.	CASSLGRAGYGYTF	TGTGCCAGCAGTTTAGGGAGAGCGGGCTATGGCTACACCTTC
TRBD1	TRBV4-2	TRBJ1-1	.	CASSPVSDRANTEAFF	TGTGCCAGCAGCCCCGTCTCGGACAGGGCCAACACTGAAGCTTTCTTT
.	TRBV2	TRBJ1-5	once	CASSEVAGVSNQPQHF	TGTGCCAGCAGTGAGGTGGCGGGCGTTAGCAATCAGCCCCAGCATTTT
TRBD1	TRBV2	TRBJ1-1	.	CASRVQGANTEAFF	TGTGCCAGCAGGGTACAGGGGGCGAACACTGAAGCTTTCTTT